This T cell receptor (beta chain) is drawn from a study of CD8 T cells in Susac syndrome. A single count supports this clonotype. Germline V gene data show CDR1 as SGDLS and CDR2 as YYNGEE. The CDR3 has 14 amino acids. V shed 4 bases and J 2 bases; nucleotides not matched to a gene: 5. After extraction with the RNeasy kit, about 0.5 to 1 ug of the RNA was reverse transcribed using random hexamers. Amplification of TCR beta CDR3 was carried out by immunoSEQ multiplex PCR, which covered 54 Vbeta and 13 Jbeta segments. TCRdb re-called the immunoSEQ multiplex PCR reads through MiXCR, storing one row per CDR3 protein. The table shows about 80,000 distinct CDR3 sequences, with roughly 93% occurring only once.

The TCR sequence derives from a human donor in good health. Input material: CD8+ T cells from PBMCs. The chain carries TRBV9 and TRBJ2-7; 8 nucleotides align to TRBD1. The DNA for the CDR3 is TGTGCCAGCAGCATTGGACAGGGAACCTACGAGCAGTACTTC. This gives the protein CASSIGQGTYEQYF.